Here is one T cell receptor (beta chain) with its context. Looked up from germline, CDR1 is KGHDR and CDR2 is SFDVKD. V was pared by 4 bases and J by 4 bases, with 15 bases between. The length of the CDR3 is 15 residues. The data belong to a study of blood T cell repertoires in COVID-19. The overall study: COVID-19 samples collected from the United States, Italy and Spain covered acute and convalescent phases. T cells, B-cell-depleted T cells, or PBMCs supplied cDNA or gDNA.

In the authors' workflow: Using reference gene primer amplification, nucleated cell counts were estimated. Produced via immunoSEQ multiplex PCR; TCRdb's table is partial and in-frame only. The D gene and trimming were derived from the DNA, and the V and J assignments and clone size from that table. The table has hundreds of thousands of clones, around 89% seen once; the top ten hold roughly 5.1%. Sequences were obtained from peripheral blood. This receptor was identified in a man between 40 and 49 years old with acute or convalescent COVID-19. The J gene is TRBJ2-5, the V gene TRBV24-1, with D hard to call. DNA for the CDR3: TGTGCCACCAGTGAAGCTGACACCGCCGGAGAGACCCAGTACTTC. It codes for CATSEADTAGETQYF.